Listed below are T cell receptor beta chains from one sample, sequenced in a study of T cell responses to AZD1222 COVID-19 vaccine. Repertoires were generated with immunoSEQ multiplex PCR, while TCRdb's copy carries only in-frame clones and drops some. The data contain 98,000 or so clones, around nine tenths of them singletons. Sample: peripheral blood, taken on day 0 of MenACWY control vaccination. The origin of the receptors is an adult in good health. Each CDR3 is given with its conserved first and last residue. The order of the fields is V gene, clone size, D gene, J gene, CDR3 DNA, CDR3 protein. D genes are given only for firm matches. The listing skips clone size in some rows; elsewhere it reads once, few, many or a size class.

v_gene: TRBV7-9
abundance: -
d_gene: -
j_gene: TRBJ1-2
CDR3nt: TGTGCCAGCAGCTTAGCGAGGGGGATAGAGGACTATGGCTACACCTTC
CDR3aa: CASSLARGIEDYGYTF

v_gene: TRBV7-9
abundance: -
d_gene: -
j_gene: TRBJ1-4
CDR3nt: TGTGCCAGCAGCCCCAGATGGGCAGGAGAAGCAAAGCTGTTTTTT
CDR3aa: CASSPRWAGEAKLFF

v_gene: TRBV28
abundance: -
d_gene: TRBD1
j_gene: TRBJ1-1
CDR3nt: TGTGCCAGCAGTTTGGACAGGGCCCCTCTGAACACTGAAGCTTTCTTT
CDR3aa: CASSLDRAPLNTEAFF

v_gene: TRBV5-1
abundance: -
d_gene: TRBD1
j_gene: TRBJ1-5
CDR3nt: TGCGCCAGCAGCTCCGGACAGGGCAATCAGCCCCAGCATTTT
CDR3aa: CASSSGQGNQPQHF

v_gene: TRBV27
abundance: -
d_gene: -
j_gene: TRBJ1-1
CDR3nt: TGTGCCAGCCATGCCTTGAACACTGAAGCTTTCTTT
CDR3aa: CASHALNTEAFF

v_gene: TRBV19
abundance: -
d_gene: -
j_gene: TRBJ1-3
CDR3nt: TGTGCCAGTAGTCGGGCAGAGGTTGGAAACACCATATATTTT
CDR3aa: CASSRAEVGNTIYF

v_gene: TRBV5-1
abundance: -
d_gene: -
j_gene: TRBJ1-2
CDR3nt: TGCGCCAGCAGCTTGGAGGTTAGAGCTAACTATGGCTACACCTTC
CDR3aa: CASSLEVRANYGYTF

v_gene: TRBV3-1/TRBV3-2
abundance: -
d_gene: -
j_gene: TRBJ2-1
CDR3nt: TGTGCCAGCAGCCTGTACGGTTCTTCCGGCAATGAGCAGTTCTTC
CDR3aa: CASSLYGSSGNEQFF

v_gene: TRBV7-5
abundance: -
d_gene: -
j_gene: TRBJ1-1
CDR3nt: TGTGCCAGAAGCTCCGACACAATAGATCGGCGGGGCACTGAAGCTTTCTTT
CDR3aa: CARSSDTIDRRGTEAFF

v_gene: TRBV6-1
abundance: -
d_gene: -
j_gene: TRBJ2-2
CDR3nt: TGTGCCAGCAGTGAACTTAAGGGCCCCCCGAGCACCGGGGAGCTGTTTTTT
CDR3aa: CASSELKGPPSTGELFF

v_gene: TRBV7-3
abundance: -
d_gene: TRBD1
j_gene: TRBJ2-7
CDR3nt: TGTGCCAGCAGCCAAGGGGGACAGGGGGCGCAAGAGCAGTACTTC
CDR3aa: CASSQGGQGAQEQYF

v_gene: TRBV6-2/TRBV6-3
abundance: -
d_gene: -
j_gene: TRBJ2-5
CDR3nt: TGTGCCAGCAGCCTCGGGGCGGGGAGGGAGACCCAGTACTTC
CDR3aa: CASSLGAGRETQYF

v_gene: TRBV7-9
abundance: -
d_gene: TRBD1
j_gene: TRBJ1-5
CDR3nt: TGTGCCAGCAGCCCACAGGGGGCGGAACAGCCCCAGCATTTT
CDR3aa: CASSPQGAEQPQHF

v_gene: TRBV7-3
abundance: -
d_gene: -
j_gene: TRBJ2-1
CDR3nt: TGTGCCAGTTCAGGAGGGCCGGCGCATGAGCAGTTCTTC
CDR3aa: CASSGGPAHEQFF

v_gene: TRBV3-1/TRBV3-2
abundance: -
d_gene: TRBD1
j_gene: TRBJ2-3
CDR3nt: TGTGCCAGCAGCATACGGACAGGGGGCGCAGATACGCAGTATTTT
CDR3aa: CASSIRTGGADTQYF

v_gene: TRBV7-2
abundance: once
d_gene: -
j_gene: TRBJ1-3
CDR3nt: TGTGCCAGCAGCTTAGACATTTACTCTGGAAACACCATATATTTT
CDR3aa: CASSLDIYSGNTIYF

v_gene: TRBV5-1
abundance: -
d_gene: TRBD1
j_gene: TRBJ1-2
CDR3nt: TGCGCCAGCAGCCCCGGGACAGGGGTGCGCGGCTACACCTTC
CDR3aa: CASSPGTGVRGYTF

v_gene: TRBV5-6
abundance: -
d_gene: -
j_gene: TRBJ1-4
CDR3nt: TGTGCCAGCAGCGTAGGACGGCTGCAACTGTTTTTT
CDR3aa: CASSVGRLQLFF

v_gene: TRBV3-1/TRBV3-2
abundance: -
d_gene: TRBD1
j_gene: TRBJ1-1
CDR3nt: TGTGCCAGCAGACCGGGGACAGGCCTTGAAGCTTTCTTT
CDR3aa: CASRPGTGLEAFF

v_gene: TRBV24-1
abundance: -
d_gene: TRBD1
j_gene: TRBJ2-5
CDR3nt: TGTGCCACCAGTGATAACTGGACAGGGCGAGAGACCCAGTACTTC
CDR3aa: CATSDNWTGRETQYF

v_gene: TRBV5-1
abundance: once
d_gene: TRBD1
j_gene: TRBJ1-4
CDR3nt: TGCGCCAGCAGCTCATCTCAGGGGGCAGGTGAAAAACTGTTTTTT
CDR3aa: CASSSSQGAGEKLFF

v_gene: TRBV30
abundance: -
d_gene: -
j_gene: TRBJ1-2
CDR3nt: TGTGCCTGGAGTCGGGACGTAGGCGGCTACACCTTC
CDR3aa: CAWSRDVGGYTF

v_gene: TRBV14
abundance: few
d_gene: -
j_gene: TRBJ1-6
CDR3nt: TGTGCCAGCAGCCAAGATACAGGGAGGGCCTATAATTCACCCCTCCACTTT
CDR3aa: CASSQDTGRAYNSPLHF

v_gene: TRBV19
abundance: -
d_gene: -
j_gene: TRBJ1-5
CDR3nt: TGTGCCAGTAGTATAGATCTCCACAGGTTGGAGCAGCCCCAGCATTTT
CDR3aa: CASSIDLHRLEQPQHF

v_gene: TRBV25-1
abundance: -
d_gene: TRBD1
j_gene: TRBJ1-4
CDR3nt: TGTGCCAGCACCATTACAGGGGAAGGGTATGAAAAACTGTTTTTT
CDR3aa: CASTITGEGYEKLFF

v_gene: TRBV7-8
abundance: once
d_gene: TRBD1
j_gene: TRBJ1-1
CDR3nt: TGTGCCAGCAGAGACAGGGGGCGGACTGAAGCTTTCTTT
CDR3aa: CASRDRGRTEAFF

v_gene: TRBV12-5
abundance: -
d_gene: TRBD2
j_gene: TRBJ2-2
CDR3nt: TGTGCTAGTGGTTTGGAACACAGGCGGGGGGGCCCGAACACCGGGGAGCTGTTTTTT
CDR3aa: CASGLEHRRGGPNTGELFF

v_gene: TRBV5-5
abundance: -
d_gene: -
j_gene: TRBJ1-1
CDR3nt: TGTGCCAGCAGCACAAATAACAGGCCTTCAGAAGGGTCCACTGAAGCTTTCTTT
CDR3aa: CASSTNNRPSEGSTEAFF

v_gene: TRBV28
abundance: -
d_gene: TRBD1
j_gene: TRBJ1-2
CDR3nt: TGTGCCAGCAGGTTACCTCATAGTTTGGACAGGGCTCACTATGGCTACACCTTC
CDR3aa: CASRLPHSLDRAHYGYTF

v_gene: TRBV7-2
abundance: once
d_gene: TRBD2
j_gene: TRBJ2-3
CDR3nt: TGTGCCAGCAGCTTAGCGAGAGGAGCGGGGGGTCTGGCTACGCAGTATTTT
CDR3aa: CASSLARGAGGLATQYF

v_gene: TRBV5-4
abundance: -
d_gene: -
j_gene: TRBJ1-1
CDR3nt: TGTGCCAGCAGCTTCAGGTGGGGGAACACTGAAGCTTTCTTT
CDR3aa: CASSFRWGNTEAFF

v_gene: TRBV7-8
abundance: -
d_gene: -
j_gene: TRBJ1-1
CDR3nt: TGTGCCAGCAGCTTACTTTCTGGCACTGAAGCTTTCTTT
CDR3aa: CASSLLSGTEAFF

v_gene: TRBV18
abundance: -
d_gene: TRBD1
j_gene: TRBJ2-7
CDR3nt: TGTGCCACCAAATCCGGGACAGGGGCGGCCTACGAGCAGTACTTC
CDR3aa: CATKSGTGAAYEQYF

v_gene: TRBV4-2
abundance: once
d_gene: TRBD1
j_gene: TRBJ2-1
CDR3nt: TGTGCCAGCAGCCATCCCGACAGGGAGGAGCAGTTCTTC
CDR3aa: CASSHPDREEQFF

v_gene: TRBV7-2
abundance: -
d_gene: -
j_gene: TRBJ1-2
CDR3nt: TGTGCCAGCAGCCCCACGGGGGCACAATATGGCTACACCTTC
CDR3aa: CASSPTGAQYGYTF

v_gene: TRBV4-1
abundance: -
d_gene: -
j_gene: TRBJ2-7
CDR3nt: TGCGCCAGCAGCTCCGGGCCTCTACGTCGCGAGCAGTACTTC
CDR3aa: CASSSGPLRREQYF

v_gene: TRBV11-1
abundance: once
d_gene: TRBD1
j_gene: TRBJ1-1
CDR3nt: TGTGCCAGCAGCTTGGACAGGACCAACACTGAAGCTTTCTTT
CDR3aa: CASSLDRTNTEAFF

v_gene: TRBV3-1/TRBV3-2
abundance: -
d_gene: -
j_gene: TRBJ1-1
CDR3nt: TGTGCCAGCAGCCAAGGGAGTGGGTCGGCTTTCTTT
CDR3aa: CASSQGSGSAFF

v_gene: TRBV3-1/TRBV3-2
abundance: -
d_gene: -
j_gene: TRBJ2-5
CDR3nt: TGTGCCAGCACCCAAAGGAGGGGGGGCGCGGGAGCTGAGACCCAGTACTTC
CDR3aa: CASTQRRGGAGAETQYF

v_gene: TRBV5-1
abundance: -
d_gene: -
j_gene: TRBJ1-1
CDR3nt: TGCGCCAGCAGCTTGACCGGGAGGAACACTGAAGCTTTCTTT
CDR3aa: CASSLTGRNTEAFF

v_gene: TRBV11-2
abundance: few
d_gene: -
j_gene: TRBJ2-7
CDR3nt: TGTGCCAGCAGCTTACCGGGACCCACCTACGAGCAGTACTTC
CDR3aa: CASSLPGPTYEQYF

v_gene: TRBV4-2
abundance: -
d_gene: TRBD1
j_gene: TRBJ1-1
CDR3nt: TGTGCCAGCAGCCAAGAGGTCGGGACAGGGGTCCTCTCACTGGAAGCTTTCTTT
CDR3aa: CASSQEVGTGVLSLEAFF

v_gene: TRBV6-5
abundance: -
d_gene: -
j_gene: TRBJ1-5
CDR3nt: TGTGCCAGCGGTACAGGGCTCAATCAGCCCCAGCATTTT
CDR3aa: CASGTGLNQPQHF

v_gene: TRBV6-5
abundance: once
d_gene: TRBD1
j_gene: TRBJ1-2
CDR3nt: TGTGCCAGCAGGGTCGACAGGGGTATTTTGAGCTACACCTTC
CDR3aa: CASRVDRGILSYTF

v_gene: TRBV23-1
abundance: -
d_gene: -
j_gene: TRBJ2-2
CDR3nt: TGCGCCAGCATACACCCCCCGGGGCCTTTAATCACCGGGGAGCTGTTTTTT
CDR3aa: CASIHPPGPLITGELFF

v_gene: TRBV6-5
abundance: -
d_gene: -
j_gene: TRBJ2-7
CDR3nt: TGTGCCAGCAGTTACGGCGGGGATTTCCTGAACGAGCAGTACTTC
CDR3aa: CASSYGGDFLNEQYF

v_gene: TRBV3-1/TRBV3-2
abundance: -
d_gene: TRBD1
j_gene: TRBJ1-1
CDR3nt: TGTGCCAGCAAGGGGACAGATAGAAACACTGAAGCTTTCTTT
CDR3aa: CASKGTDRNTEAFF

v_gene: TRBV6-2/TRBV6-3
abundance: -
d_gene: -
j_gene: TRBJ2-5
CDR3nt: TGTGCCAGCAGTTACCCCTTAGCCCGCGAAGAGACCCAGTACTTC
CDR3aa: CASSYPLAREETQYF

v_gene: TRBV30
abundance: -
d_gene: -
j_gene: TRBJ1-2
CDR3nt: TGTGCCTGGACCACTTCCTATGGCTACACCTTC
CDR3aa: CAWTTSYGYTF

v_gene: TRBV18
abundance: -
d_gene: -
j_gene: TRBJ2-5
CDR3nt: TGTGCCAGCTCACCAGGGCGTCAAGAGACCCAGTACTTC
CDR3aa: CASSPGRQETQYF

v_gene: TRBV18
abundance: once
d_gene: TRBD1
j_gene: TRBJ1-1
CDR3nt: TGTGCCAGCTCGCCGAGACAGGGGGAGTTGTACACTGAAGCTTTCTTT
CDR3aa: CASSPRQGELYTEAFF

v_gene: TRBV9
abundance: -
d_gene: TRBD2
j_gene: TRBJ2-1
CDR3nt: TGTGCCAGCAGCGTAGCTTTTGGTAGCGGGGAACACAATGAGCAGTTCTTC
CDR3aa: CASSVAFGSGEHNEQFF

v_gene: TRBV4-2
abundance: once
d_gene: TRBD2
j_gene: TRBJ2-1
CDR3nt: TGTGCCAGCAGCCAAACAACTATAGCGGGGGGGCGTTCCTACAATGAGCAGTTCTTC
CDR3aa: CASSQTTIAGGRSYNEQFF

v_gene: TRBV12-3/TRBV12-4
abundance: -
d_gene: TRBD1
j_gene: TRBJ2-1
CDR3nt: TGTGCCAGCAGTTTCCAGGGGGTAGATGAGCAGTTCTTC
CDR3aa: CASSFQGVDEQFF

v_gene: TRBV5-5
abundance: -
d_gene: TRBD1
j_gene: TRBJ2-1
CDR3nt: TGTGCCAGCAGCCTAACAGGGGGTAATGAGCAGTTCTTC
CDR3aa: CASSLTGGNEQFF